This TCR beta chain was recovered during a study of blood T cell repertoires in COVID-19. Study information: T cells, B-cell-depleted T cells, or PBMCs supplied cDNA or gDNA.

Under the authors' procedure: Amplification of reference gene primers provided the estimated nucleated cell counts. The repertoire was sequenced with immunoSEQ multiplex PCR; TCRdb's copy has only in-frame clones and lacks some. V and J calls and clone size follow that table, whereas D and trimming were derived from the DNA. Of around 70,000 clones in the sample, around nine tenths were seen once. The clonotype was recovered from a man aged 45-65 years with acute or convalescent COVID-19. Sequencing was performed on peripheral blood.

Here the CDR3 reads CASSLAPDQPQHF. CDR3 coding DNA: TGTGCCAGCAGCTTAGCTCCGGATCAGCCCCAGCATTTT. The rearrangement uses TRBV7-8 and TRBJ1-5; D is undetermined. The V gene lost 0 bases and the J gene lost 5 bases, with 5 bases spanning the gap. The CDR3 is 13 amino acids. From germline, CDR1 is SGHVS and CDR2 FQNEAQ.